Sequencing of this T cell receptor (beta chain) was carried out in a study of T cells in Graves' hyperthyroidism and ophthalmopathy. The overall study: Peripheral blood samples were taken at initial diagnosis, prior to any treatment. Regarding the study as a whole: The majority of expanded thyroid clonotypes above 0.001 also appeared in blood.

Inclusion characteristics of ophthalmopathy patients comprised a Clinical Activity Score of at least 3, a NOSPECS grade of at least 4, and duration under 3 months. The authors took PBMCs from roughly 9.5 ml fresh peripheral blood. What was amplified from RNA transcripts were TCR beta CDR3 regions. The HTBI primer set served for first-round RT-PCR of the TCR CDR3. TCRdb reprocessed the multiplex PCR reads with MiXCR, giving one entry per CDR3 protein. The sample lists more than 350,000 distinct CDR3 sequences, around 15% seen once, with around 20% in the top ten. About this clonotype: The target antigen is unknown.

Per the germline V gene, CDR1 is LGHDT and CDR2 is YNNKEL (reference sequence). CDR3 length equals 15 residues. Trimming took off 4 bases at V and 1 base at J, with 11 bases between the two ends. Sequencing was performed on blood. The chain uses TRBV3-1 and TRBJ2-1, with D possibly being TRBD1 or TRBD2 (5 bases each). The receptor was derived from a woman aged 55-70 years with Graves' ophthalmopathy. CDR3 nucleotide sequence: TGTGCCAGCAGCCGAGGGACGTCGTCCTACAATGAGCAGTTCTTC. This codes for CASSRGTSSYNEQFF.